The present T cell receptor beta chain was sequenced within a study of blood T cell repertoires in COVID-19. Data came from immunoSEQ multiplex PCR; TCRdb stores just in-frame clones and leaves some out. This table has approximately 310,000 clones, 70% to 90% appearing once. Per germline, CDR1 MNHEY and CDR2 SMNVEV (reference sequence). Trimming pared 7 bases from V and 12 bases from J, leaving 7 bases between. This CDR3 is built from 10 residues. Sequencing was done on a sample of PBMCs or T cells enriched from blood (not recorded which). This chain joins TRBV27 and TRBJ1-6; no reliable D call. The sequence was obtained from a man aged 25-45 years who had recovered from COVID-19. CDR3 protein: CASTGKPLHF. As DNA, the CDR3 is TGTGCCAGCACCGGGAAACCCCTCCACTTT.